The clone carrying this TCR beta chain was observed once. The antigen is undetermined. The sample is drawn from a study of cytomegalovirus exposure and HLA in healthy donors. Study conclusions and caveats: The investigators catalogued 150 or so TCR beta chains as cytomegalovirus-associated.

Germline loops: CDR1 GTSNPN, CDR2 SVGIG (reference sequence). V gave up 3 bases and J gave up 5 bases; unmatched junction bases: 8. The CDR3 covers 16 residues. The PCR employed 60 Vbeta primers together with 13 Jbeta primers. Assay used: immunoSEQ multiplex PCR; TCRdb lists only in-frame clones, some missing. The data contain more than 75,000 clones, just under 80% of them singletons. The chain links TRBV30 to TRBJ2-1, with TRBD2 identical over 12 bases. The specimen sequenced was PBMCs. This TCR derives from a woman aged 35 to 49 in good health and CMV-seronegative. DNA of the CDR3: TGTGCCTGGAGCTTATTGACTAGCGGGGGAAACAATGAGCAGTTCTTC. Its protein product is CAWSLLTSGGNNEQFF.